This passage covers 23 T cell receptor beta chains from one sample sequenced in a study of regulatory T cells in long-lasting Graves disease. Time point defined: newly diagnosed GD, antithyroid drugs for less than 3 months. PBMC RNA served as the TCR library source. Building of the TCR beta libraries involved iRepertoire HTBI primers and Arm-PCR of CDR3 regions. One entry per CDR3 protein results from TCRdb running MiXCR on the multiplex PCR reads. The repertoire has about 470,000 distinct CDR3 sequences, just under 15% of them found once; the top ten carry around 17%. These same data were also listed under a study on T cells in Graves' hyperthyroidism and ophthalmopathy.

Sequenced here: peripheral blood mononuclear cells (PBMCs), sampled at new diagnosis, from a patient treated with antithyroid drugs. These receptors were collected from a woman aged 25 to 39 with Graves disease.

The rearrangement uses TRBV6-1 and TRBJ2-1; no reliable D call. V was clipped by 2 bases and J by 9 bases, with 11 bases between them. This CDR3 is 13 amino acids long. Germline CDR1 is MNHNS and CDR2 is SASEGT. The CDR3 coding sequence is TGTGCCAGCAGTGAACTAGTCTCCAGTGAGCAGTTCTTC. Protein: CASSELVSSEQFF.

The genes are TRBV6-5 and TRBJ2-2; 9 bases map to TRBD1. Germline CDR1 reads MNHEY; CDR2 reads SVGAGI. With V trimmed by 0 bases and J by 6 bases, 2 bases remained unmatched. The CDR3 sequence is 15 residues long. The CDR3 here is CASSYSRQGAGELFF. The DNA for the CDR3 is TGTGCCAGCAGTTACTCGAGACAGGGGGCCGGGGAGCTGTTTTTT.

There are a few counts of this clonotype. The chain uses TRBV10-3 and TRBJ2-4, with TRBD1 matching over 7 bases. CDR3 size: 13 residues. Germline values: CDR1 ENHRY, CDR2 SYGVKD. The V gene end was trimmed by 6 bases and the J gene end by 8 bases; junction bases not matched to a gene: 7. The CDR3 here is CAISKGQNDIQYF. CDR3 in DNA: TGTGCCATCAGCAAGGGACAGAATGACATTCAGTACTTC.

This clonotype was recorded a few times. The chain uses TRBV18 and TRBJ2-3; 10 nucleotides match TRBD2. Germline CDR1 reads KGHSH; CDR2 reads LQKENI. CDR3 length equals 20 residues. The V gene end was trimmed by 0 bases and the J gene end by 4 bases; junction bases not matched to a gene: 16. CDR3 DNA: TGTGCCAGCTCACCACCGACAGCGGGAGGGCCGCCAACGATTGCAGATACGCAGTATTTT. Translating it yields CASSPPTAGGPPTIADTQYF.

The chain joins TRBV7-9 to TRBJ2-6; 7 positions agree with TRBD2. CDR1 is SEHNR, CDR2 FQNEAQ, per germline (reference sequence). V shed 5 bases, J shed 0 bases, and the junction held 4 bases outside the gene matches. The CDR3 sequence is 16 residues long. CDR3 sequence (DNA): TGTGCCAGCAGCCCATGGGGGGGCTCTGGGGCCAACGTCCTGACTTTC. This translates into CASSPWGGSGANVLTF.

This clonotype was seen repeatedly, ten times or more. V and J are TRBV6-5 and TRBJ1-2; the D is unclear. This CDR3 contains 18 residues. V dropped 1 base and J dropped 4 bases, with 22 bases sitting between them. Germline V gives CDR1 MNHEY, CDR2 SVGAGI. CDR3 DNA: TGTGCCAGCAGTTACTTTTTCCCCGACATGAAGGGATCCTATGGCTACACCTTC. Amino acids: CASSYFFPDMKGSYGYTF.

This clonotype has ten or more counts. The chain combines TRBV6-2 or TRBV6-3 with TRBJ2-3; 9 bases fit TRBD1. The CDR3 length is 16 residues. Looked up from germline, CDR1 is MNHEY and CDR2 is SVGEGT. The J segment lost 6 bases and the V segment lost 5 bases, leaving 12 bases of the junction unmatched. The CDR3 protein is CASSVNRDRAPDTQYF. CDR3 sequence (DNA): TGTGCCAGCAGTGTGAACCGGGACAGGGCCCCGGATACGCAGTATTTT.

About this clonotype: This sequence may be a read error, since a much larger clone differs from it by one base. This chain links TRBV24-1 with TRBJ1-5; the D is unclear. The CDR3 length is 14 residues. Germline loops: CDR1 KGHDR, CDR2 SFDVKD. V gave up 3 bases and J gave up 5 bases, with 10 bases separating them. CDR3: CATSDVIVDQPQHF. CDR3 coding DNA: TGTGCCACCAGTGATGTGATAGTGGATCAGCCCCAGCATTTT.

This clonotype came up many times. The V gene is TRBV20-1, the J gene TRBJ2-1; 12 nucleotides match TRBD2. This CDR3 has 16 amino acids. V was pared by 2 bases and J by 3 bases, with 5 bases of the junction left unmatched. Germline assignment: CDR1 DFQATT and CDR2 SNEGSKA (reference sequence). The CDR3 region has the DNA TGCAGTGCTAGACCTCGGACTAGCGGGATCTACAATGAGCAGTTCTTC. This codes for CSARPRTSGIYNEQFF.

The chain has TRBV6-2 or TRBV6-3 and TRBJ2-7; D is perhaps TRBD2 (5 bases). The CDR3 runs 15 residues. V was cut by 4 bases and J by 5 bases, with 18 bases left in between. Germline values: CDR1 MNHEY, CDR2 SVGEGT. The CDR3 bases are TGTGCCAGCAGTTTCTCCACTAGTGCCCCCCACGAGCAGTACTTC. Its translation is CASSFSTSAPHEQYF.

The chain uses TRBV24-1 and TRBJ2-1, with 10 bases aligning to TRBD1. The CDR3 runs to 16 residues. Germline V gene sequence: CDR1 KGHDR, CDR2 SFDVKD. V lost 3 bases to trimming and J lost 8 bases; unmatched junction nucleotides: 9. Written as DNA, the CDR3 is TGTGCCACCAGTGATCCGACCGGGACAGGGGTAGATGAGCAGTTCTTC. It codes for CATSDPTGTGVDEQFF.

In its sample, this clonotype was seen many times. The chain links TRBV2 to TRBJ2-1; D is unclear. V lost 7 bases to trimming and J lost 5 bases, with 12 bases between them. This CDR3 spans 13 amino acids. The germline CDR1 and CDR2 sequences are SNHLY and FYNNEI. The DNA of the CDR3 is TGTGCCAGCACTAAAATTGGGAACAATGAGCAGTTCTTC. Translating gives CASTKIGNNEQFF.

This clonotype was seen ten or more times. The chain couples TRBV10-3 to TRBJ2-5, with 9 positions matching TRBD1. This CDR3 region has 14 residues. Germline lookup yields CDR1 ENHRY and CDR2 SYGVKD. With V trimmed by 2 bases and J by 4 bases, 2 bases remained unmatched. CDR3 residues: CAISEPDRGETQYF. The CDR3 DNA reads as TGTGCCATCAGTGAGCCGGACAGGGGAGAGACCCAGTACTTC.

This clonotype has only a few counts. The chain joins TRBV28 to TRBJ2-7; no firm D call. Trimming left V 5 bases short and J 2 bases short, with 13 bases between. Germline V gene data show CDR1 as MDHEN and CDR2 as SYDVKM. The CDR3 is 14 amino acids. The CDR3 nucleotides are TGTGCCAGCAGTCCCCCAGTCACGGCCTACGAGCAGTACTTC. It is translated as CASSPPVTAYEQYF.

This clonotype was seen at least ten times. V and J are TRBV11-2 and TRBJ2-7; 10 bases match TRBD2. Germline CDR1 reads SGHAT; CDR2 reads FQNNGV. This CDR3 contains 18 residues. J lost 5 bases, V lost 1 base, and 14 bases had no gene match. CDR3 sequence: CASSLGQLLAGINNEQYF. CDR3 coding DNA: TGTGCCAGCAGCTTAGGACAGCTACTAGCGGGAATCAACAACGAGCAGTACTTC. The full variable domain, its missing parts supplied by reference TRBV11-2 and TRBJ2-7, is EAGVAQSPRYKIIEKRQSVAFWCNPISGHATLYWYQQILGQGPKLLIQFQNNGVVDDSQLPKDRFSAERLKGVDSTLKIQPAKLEDSAVYLCASSLGQLLAGINNEQYFGPGTRLTVT.

At least ten counts were recorded for this clonotype. This sequence joins TRBV12-3 or TRBV12-4 and TRBJ1-2; D gene uncertain. V was cut by 4 bases and J by 8 bases, with 14 bases left in between. The CDR3 is made up of 13 amino acids. The CDR3 DNA reads TGTGCCAGCAGTTGGAGACGGAGTAAGGGCTACACCTTC. Residues: CASSWRRSKGYTF.

Only a few counts were recorded for this clonotype. V and J are TRBV7-9 and TRBJ2-1, with 8 bases that match TRBD1. This CDR3 is 14 amino acids long. With 7 bases clipped from V and 8 bases from J, the junction kept 10 bases outside the gene matches. The germline gives CDR1 SEHNR, CDR2 FQNEAQ (reference sequence). For the CDR3, the DNA is TGTGCCAGCACCCGAGGACAGGGTGTCGATGAGCAGTTCTTC. Residues: CASTRGQGVDEQFF. Combining the CDR3 with reference TRBV7-9 and TRBJ2-1 gives the whole variable domain DTGVSQNPRHKITKRGQNVTFRCDPISEHNRLYWYRQTLGQGPEFLTYFQNEAQLEKSRLLSDRFSAERPKGSFSTLEIQRTEQGDSAMYLCASTRGQGVDEQFFGPGTRLTVL.

This clonotype showed up just a few times. The chain is built from TRBV14 and TRBJ2-7; possibly TRBD1 for D (7 bases). This CDR3 is 15 amino acids long. Germline-derived CDR1 and CDR2 are SGHDN and FVKESK. The V gene lost 2 bases and the J gene lost 1 base, with 12 bases spanning the gap. The CDR3 DNA sequence: TGTGCCAGCAGCCAAAGACAGGGAGGATCCTACGAGCAGTACTTC. Its translation is CASSQRQGGSYEQYF.

The chain has TRBV30 and TRBJ2-6; D ambiguous. The V end lost 1 base, the J end lost 1 base, and 5 bases lay between the germline ends. CDR1 and CDR2 (germline): GTSNPN, SVGIG (reference sequence). The CDR3 is 14 amino acids. CDR3 DNA: TGTGCCTGGAGTGCGTCTTCTGGGGCCAACGTCCTGACTTTC. Its translation: CAWSASSGANVLTF.

This clonotype was seen a few times. V and J are TRBV11-3 and TRBJ1-1; perhaps TRBD1 as D (5 bases). From germline, CDR1 is SGHNT and CDR2 YENEEA. This CDR3 region has 15 residues. Trimming took 7 bases from V and 6 from J, leaving 21 bases between them. The CDR3 protein is CASTHGGSMSPEAFF. In DNA form, the CDR3 reads TGTGCCAGCACCCACGGGGGAAGTATGTCCCCTGAAGCTTTCTTT.

This clonotype was seen many times. This chain joins TRBV6-2 or TRBV6-3 and TRBJ2-5; D uncertain. Trimming took 5 bases from V and 3 from J, leaving 4 bases between them. The CDR3 is made up of 11 amino acids. Germline assignment: CDR1 MNHEY and CDR2 SVGEGT. The CDR3 DNA is TGTGCCAGCAGTGCGGAAGAGACCCAGTACTTC. Its protein product is CASSAEETQYF.

This clonotype was counted at least ten times. The chain uses TRBV3-1 and TRBJ2-7; the D is unclear. Trimming cost V 1 base and J 1 base, with 11 bases left between them. Germline V gives CDR1 LGHDT, CDR2 YNNKEL (reference sequence). The CDR3 runs 15 residues. The CDR3 DNA sequence: TGTGCCAGCAGCCAAGTTGGGTCTGGTTCCTACGAGCAGTACTTC. It codes for CASSQVGSGSYEQYF.

In its sample, this clonotype was seen many times. This chain connects TRBV3-1 to TRBJ2-1, with 11 positions matching TRBD2. The CDR3 sequence is 15 residues long. Germline V gene sequence: CDR1 LGHDT, CDR2 YNNKEL (reference sequence). The trim removed 6 bases at V and 9 bases at J, leaving 10 bases unmatched. For the CDR3, the DNA is TGTGCCAGCAGTCAGTTTAGCGGGAGGGCTCGTGAGCAGTTCTTC. Translated, it gives CASSQFSGRAREQFF.